This T cell receptor beta chain was found in a study of CD8+ T cells in alopecia areata. V was cut by 4 bases and J by 5 bases, with 17 bases left in between. This CDR3 has 15 amino acids. The germline V gene encodes CDR1 MGHDK and CDR2 SYGVNS. RNA extraction was followed by reverse transcription into cDNA, which acted as the sequencing template. Some clones are missing from TCRdb's copy, which holds only in-frame ones; the method was immunoSEQ multiplex PCR. The table lists more than 90,000 clones, under 40% of them singletons. Separation by sorting yielded CD4+ and CD8+ T cells from PBMCs. The sample consisted of CD4+ T cells sorted from blood. The sequence derives from a human donor with alopecia areata. The chain links TRBV25-1 to TRBJ2-5; weak D call: TRBD1 (6 bases). The CDR3 DNA reads as TGTGCCAGCAGTGTTCTGGGGGCCTCTGGGGAGACCCAGTACTTC. This sequence encodes CASSVLGASGETQYF.